The 31 T cell receptor beta chains below were found in one sample sequenced in a study of blood T cell repertoires in COVID-19 (dated by TCRdb to between 2020 and 2021). The library was obtained by the immunoSEQ multiplex PCR assay. TCRdb carries this immuneACCESS record with in-frame sequences only. Its versions omit some clonotypes, under half of them owing to an unresolved V gene in the studies checked, with the rest unexplained. The sample contains some 97,000 clones, 80% of them found a single time. The top ten clonotypes cover under 35% of the sample. Sample: peripheral blood. The source of these receptors is a man between 65 and 85 years old with active or convalescent COVID-19.

The V gene is TRBV20-1, the J gene TRBJ1-1; D possibly corresponds to TRBD1 (6 bases). Deletions cut 4 bases from V and 8 bases from J, with 8 bases between. The germline V gene has CDR1 DFQATT and CDR2 SNEGSKA (reference sequence). The CDR3 has 10 residues. The CDR3 loop reads CSAIRGEAFF. DNA for the CDR3: TGCAGTGCTATCAGGGGCGAAGCTTTCTTT.

This clone was counted a single time. The V gene is TRBV9, the J gene TRBJ2-1, with D possibly being TRBD2 (6 bases). Trimming shortened V by 1 base and J by 6 bases, and 8 bases separated the two germline ends. The CDR3 is 13 residues long. Germline CDR1 is SGDLS and CDR2 is YYNGEE. The CDR3 loop reads CASSVTSLNEQFF. CDR3 DNA sequence: TGTGCCAGCAGCGTAACTAGCCTCAATGAGCAGTTCTTC.

The V gene is TRBV5-3, the J gene TRBJ2-6; D gene unclear. TRBV5-3 is annotated as an ORF whose role is uncertain. This CDR3 has 13 residues. V was pared by 5 bases and J by 2 bases, with 5 bases between. The CDR3 DNA sequence: TGTGCCAGAAGGTCCGCTGGGGCCAACGTCCTGACTTTC. Translation: CARRSAGANVLTF.

V gene TRBV4-1 combines with J gene TRBJ2-3; TRBD2 matches 8 bases. CDR1 and CDR2 (germline): MGHRA, YSYEKL. The CDR3 runs to 19 residues. J gave up 0 bases and V 1 base, and 12 bases lay outside the gene matches. The CDR3 loop reads CASSQAWREAPSSTDTQYF. CDR3 coding DNA: TGCGCCAGCAGCCAAGCCTGGCGGGAGGCCCCCTCTAGCACAGATACGCAGTATTTT.

The chain has TRBV7-9 and TRBJ1-1; 8 bases are shared with TRBD1. With V trimmed by 5 bases and J by 3 bases, 14 bases remained unmatched. From germline, CDR1 is SEHNR and CDR2 FQNEAQ (reference sequence). The CDR3 length is 17 residues. The DNA for the CDR3 is TGTGCCAGCAGCCCCCCACCGGGACAGGCTGGCGACACTGAAGCTTTCTTT. It codes for CASSPPPGQAGDTEAFF.

The V gene is TRBV9, the J gene TRBJ2-7; weak D call: TRBD2 (5 bases). V was pared by 4 bases and J by 3 bases, with 11 bases between. CDR3 length: 13 residues. The germline V gene has CDR1 SGDLS and CDR2 YYNGEE. CDR3 DNA: TGTGCCAGCAGCCCGACGGCGGGCTACGAGCAGTACTTC. Residues: CASSPTAGYEQYF. Drawing the rest from reference TRBV9 and TRBJ2-7, the complete variable domain is DSGVTQTPKHLITATGQRVTLRCSPRSGDLSVYWYQQSLDQGLQFLIQYYNGEERAKGNILERFSAQQFPDLHSELNLSSLELGDSALYFCASSPTAGYEQYFGPGTRLTVT.

This chain connects TRBV28 to TRBJ1-5, with 7 bases matching TRBD1. J gave up 4 bases and V 5 bases, and 8 bases lay outside the gene matches. This CDR3 has 15 amino acids. Germline V gives CDR1 MDHEN, CDR2 SYDVKM. The CDR3 DNA follows: TGTGCCAGCAGTCCCTTTGGGACAGAAAATCAGCCCCAGCATTTT. This encodes CASSPFGTENQPQHF.

V usage is TRBV6-1 and J usage is TRBJ1-5; TRBD1 aligns across 7 bases. The J segment lost 1 base and the V segment lost 1 base, leaving 4 bases of the junction unmatched. The CDR3 contains 16 residues. Germline CDR1 reads MNHNS; CDR2 reads SASEGT. CDR3 sequence: CASSEEQGRSNQPQHF. CDR3 nucleotides: TGTGCCAGCAGTGAAGAACAGGGGAGAAGCAATCAGCCCCAGCATTTT.

The rearrangement joins TRBV10-3 to TRBJ2-1; 10 bases fit TRBD2. CDR1 is ENHRY, CDR2 SYGVKD, per germline. This CDR3 region has 17 residues. V trimming: 1 base; J trimming: 4 bases; junction bases outside the gene matches: 7. The CDR3 loop reads CAISEYGSGGTYNEQFF. Here the CDR3 DNA reads TGTGCCATCAGTGAGTACGGTAGCGGGGGGACATACAATGAGCAGTTCTTC.

V and J are TRBV28 and TRBJ1-5; no clear D gene. The ends were cut back, 3 bases at V and 3 bases at J, with 9 bases in the middle. The CDR3 has 14 amino acids. Germline V gene lookup returns CDR1 MDHEN and CDR2 SYDVKM. DNA of the CDR3: TGTGCCAGCAGTTTTAGTCCCCTCAATCAGCCCCAGCATTTT. Encoded protein: CASSFSPLNQPQHF.

The rearrangement joins TRBV14 to TRBJ2-7, with D possibly matching TRBD1 (6 bases). V was cut by 5 bases and J by 3 bases, with 11 bases left in between. The germline CDR1 and CDR2 sequences are SGHDN and FVKESK. CDR3 length: 13 amino acids. In nucleotides, the CDR3 is TGTGCCAGCAGCTACGGACAGTACTACGAGCAGTACTTC. This translates into CASSYGQYYEQYF.

This chain uses TRBV2 with TRBJ2-3, with a weak D call TRBD2 (6 bases). Germline loops: CDR1 SNHLY, CDR2 FYNNEI. V was trimmed by 8 bases and J by 7 bases, leaving 19 bases between them. The CDR3 is made up of 14 amino acids. This CDR3 reads CASSRDSSLNTQYF. CDR3 bases: TGTGCCAGCTCCCGGGACTCCAGTCTCAATACGCAGTATTTT.

The chain links TRBV30 to TRBJ2-5; 8 bases agree with TRBD1. The CDR3 runs to 14 residues. With V trimmed by 4 bases and J by 1 base, 5 bases remained unmatched. Per germline, CDR1 GTSNPN and CDR2 SVGIG (reference sequence). In nucleotides, the CDR3 is TGTGCCTGGAATCCAACAGGGGGCCAAGAGACCCAGTACTTC. It translates to CAWNPTGGQETQYF.

This clone was counted a few times. The chain couples TRBV10-3 to TRBJ2-7, with D perhaps matching TRBD1 (5 bases). The CDR3 covers 14 residues. Germline CDR1 and CDR2: ENHRY and SYGVKD. V was cut by 2 bases and J by 2 bases, with 10 bases left in between. The CDR3 is CAISENRRAYEQYF. In nucleotides, the CDR3 is TGTGCCATCAGTGAGAACAGGAGAGCCTACGAGCAGTACTTC.

This clone was counted once. V and J are TRBV7-3 and TRBJ2-3; 15 bases agree with TRBD2. Germline V gene sequence: CDR1 SGHTA, CDR2 FQGTGA. The CDR3 extends over 18 amino acids. V lost 1 base, J lost 4 bases, and 6 bases stayed unmatched. Here the CDR3 reads CASSLIGLAGGWADTQYF. The CDR3 bases are TGTGCCAGCAGCTTAATAGGACTAGCGGGAGGGTGGGCAGATACGCAGTATTTT.

The chain couples TRBV20-1 to TRBJ2-7; 11 nucleotides line up with TRBD2. This CDR3 has 14 amino acids. Germline CDR1 and CDR2: DFQATT and SNEGSKA (reference sequence). The V segment lost 3 bases and the J segment 6 bases; nucleotides outside the gene matches: 7. DNA of the CDR3: TGCAGTGCTAGTATCCTAGCGGGAGGAGGCGAGCAGTACTTC. Translation: CSASILAGGGEQYF.

CDR3 bases: TGCGCCAGCAGCTTACGAGGGCAGCAAGAGACCCAGTACTTC. This sequence encodes CASSLRGQQETQYF. This sequence joins TRBV5-1 and TRBJ2-5; possibly TRBD2 for D (5 bases). Trimming removed 2 bases from V and 2 bases from J, with 10 bases in between. CDR1 SGHRS and CDR2 YFSETQ come from the germline V gene. The CDR3 length is 14 residues.

This rearrangement joins TRBV4-3 to TRBJ2-5, with D unclear. Trimming pared 4 bases from V and 5 bases from J, leaving 17 bases between. CDR1 and CDR2 (germline): LGHNA, YSLEER. This CDR3 contains 15 residues. CDR3 coding DNA: TGCGCCAGCAGCCCCTCAGCAGTGGAGAGGGAGACCCAGTACTTC. It specifies CASSPSAVERETQYF.

The J gene is TRBJ2-5, the V gene TRBV4-1; TRBD2 agrees at 11 bases. The CDR3 runs to 17 residues. The V and J ends lost 1 base and 5 bases, in that order; junction bases with no gene match: 9. Germline CDR1 MGHRA, CDR2 YSYEKL. CDR3 region: CASSQVVLAGGPETQYF. For the CDR3, the DNA is TGCGCCAGCAGCCAAGTTGTGCTAGCGGGAGGCCCCGAGACCCAGTACTTC.

This clone has only one observation. The chain carries TRBV5-1 and TRBJ2-3; possible D gene TRBD2, 5 bases. CDR3 length: 14 residues. Germline values: CDR1 SGHRS, CDR2 YFSETQ. Trimming shortened V by 6 bases and J by 2 bases, and 13 bases separated the two germline ends. DNA for the CDR3: TGCGCCAGCACTCTTGAGCGGATCACAGATACGCAGTATTTT. Translating it yields CASTLERITDTQYF.

DNA of the CDR3: TGTGCCAGTAAACTAGCGGGGGGGCCCAACACCGGGGAGCTGTTTTTT. It is translated as CASKLAGGPNTGELFF. The chain uses TRBV19 and TRBJ2-2; 13 bases align to TRBD2. The CDR3 is 16 amino acids. CDR1 and CDR2 (germline): LNHDA, SQIVND (reference sequence). V lost 7 bases and J lost 2; bases outside the gene matches: 4. Based on the CDR3 plus reference TRBV19 and TRBJ2-2, the full variable domain is DGGITQSPKYLFRKEGQNVTLSCEQNLNHDAMYWYRQDPGQGLRLIYYSQIVNDFQKGDIAEGYSVSREKKESFPLTVTSAQKNPTAFYLCASKLAGGPNTGELFFGEGSRLTVL.

This clone was counted between two and nine times. The chain combines TRBV2 with TRBJ1-6; 7 positions match TRBD1. The CDR3 is 15 residues long. The V gene end was trimmed by 4 bases and the J gene end by 9 bases; junction bases not matched to a gene: 9. Looked up from germline, CDR1 is SNHLY and CDR2 is FYNNEI. CDR3 sequence: CASSGRQGLGSPLHF. CDR3 bases: TGTGCCAGCAGTGGTAGACAGGGATTGGGTTCACCCCTCCACTTT.

The genes are TRBV10-3 and TRBJ2-3; TRBD2 agrees at 10 bases. Germline V gene lookup returns CDR1 ENHRY and CDR2 SYGVKD. The CDR3 covers 16 residues. Trimming removed 4 bases from V and 2 bases from J; junction bases left unmatched: 6. The CDR3 region is CAISGASGRHTDTQYF. The CDR3 nucleotides are TGTGCCATCAGTGGAGCTAGCGGGAGACACACAGATACGCAGTATTTT.

The chain employs TRBV15 and TRBJ2-7, with D possibly being TRBD1 (5 bases). CDR3 length: 15 residues. Trimming took off 8 bases at V and 5 bases at J, with 22 bases between the two ends. The germline CDR1 and CDR2 sequences are LNHNV and YYDKDF (reference sequence). The CDR3 coding sequence is TGTGCCACCTCCAAAAACCCCTCGACAGAAAACGAGCAGTACTTC. This gives the protein CATSKNPSTENEQYF.

This rearrangement joins TRBV6-6 to TRBJ1-5; TRBD1 might be the D (6 bases). V shed 6 bases and J shed 3 bases, with 9 bases lying between them. This CDR3 contains 13 residues. Germline V gene lookup returns CDR1 MNHNY and CDR2 SVGAGI (reference sequence). CDR3 bases: TGTGCCAGCAGCCCAGGGGCCAATCAGCCCCAGCATTTT. Protein: CASSPGANQPQHF.

V and J are TRBV9 and TRBJ2-1; 16 nucleotides align to TRBD2. CDR3 length: 15 amino acids. Trimming cost V 3 bases and J 8 bases; bases outside gene matches: 2. Germline lookup yields CDR1 SGDLS and CDR2 YYNGEE. CDR3 sequence: CASSAGTSGRDEQFF. CDR3 in DNA: TGTGCCAGCAGCGCCGGGACTAGCGGGAGGGATGAGCAGTTCTTC.

This chain connects TRBV4-3 to TRBJ2-1; 8 positions agree with TRBD1. The CDR3 is 16 residues long. Trimming took 4 bases from V and 1 from J; bases not matched to a gene: 6. CDR1 and CDR2 from the germline V gene are LGHNA and YSLEER. The CDR3 loop is CASSRLTGVSYNEQFF. The CDR3 DNA follows: TGCGCCAGCAGCCGCCTGACAGGGGTATCCTACAATGAGCAGTTCTTC.

The chain links TRBV7-9 to TRBJ2-7; 8 bases line up with TRBD1. Germline CDR1 and CDR2: SEHNR and FQNEAQ (reference sequence). J gave up 0 bases and V 2 bases, and 3 bases lay outside the gene matches. The CDR3 is made up of 15 amino acids. The CDR3 DNA sequence: TGTGCCAGCAGCTTATTCACAGGGGGCTCCTACGAGCAGTACTTC. This encodes CASSLFTGGSYEQYF.

The chain is built from TRBV7-6 and TRBJ1-5, with unresolved D. V lost 1 base to trimming and J lost 0 bases, with 13 bases between them. Germline CDR1 SGHVS, CDR2 FNYEAQ. The CDR3 is 17 amino acids. The CDR3, as DNA: TGTGCCAGCAGCTTAGGGGGAGGACCTTATAGCAATCAGCCCCAGCATTTT. Translation: CASSLGGGPYSNQPQHF.

V is TRBV6-5 and J is TRBJ2-5; D unresolved. CDR1 is MNHEY and CDR2 is SVGAGI in the germline V gene. V shed 2 bases and J shed 2 bases, with 6 bases lying between them. CDR3 length: 13 residues. The CDR3 region is CASSYGPQETQYF. DNA for the CDR3: TGTGCCAGCAGTTACGGGCCGCAAGAGACCCAGTACTTC.

This clone was seen only a few times. This chain connects TRBV6-6 to TRBJ1-6, with 10 bases lining up with TRBD1. The V gene's germline CDR1 is MNHNY and CDR2 SVGAGI (reference sequence). With V trimmed by 1 base and J by 8 bases, 5 bases remained unmatched. This CDR3 is built from 16 residues. CDR3 sequence reads: CASSYLTGGLDSPLHF. CDR3 DNA sequence: TGTGCCAGCAGTTACTTGACAGGGGGCCTGGATTCACCCCTCCACTTT.